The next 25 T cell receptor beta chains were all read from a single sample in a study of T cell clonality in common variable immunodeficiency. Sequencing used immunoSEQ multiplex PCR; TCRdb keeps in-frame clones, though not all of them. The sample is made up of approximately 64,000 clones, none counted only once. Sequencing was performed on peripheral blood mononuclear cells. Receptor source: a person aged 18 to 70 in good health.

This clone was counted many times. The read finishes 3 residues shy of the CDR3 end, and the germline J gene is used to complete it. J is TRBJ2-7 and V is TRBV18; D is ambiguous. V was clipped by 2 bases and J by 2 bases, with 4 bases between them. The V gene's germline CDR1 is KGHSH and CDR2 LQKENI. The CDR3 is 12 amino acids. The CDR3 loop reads CASSPEPYEQYF. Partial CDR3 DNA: TGTGCCAGCTCACCAGAGCCCTACGAG. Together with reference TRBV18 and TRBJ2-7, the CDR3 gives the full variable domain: NAGVMQNPRHLVRRRGQEARLRCSPMKGHSHVYWYRQLPEEGLKFMVYLQKENIIDESGMPKERFSAEFPKEGPSILRIQQVVRGDSAAYFCASSPEPYEQYFGPGTRLTVT.

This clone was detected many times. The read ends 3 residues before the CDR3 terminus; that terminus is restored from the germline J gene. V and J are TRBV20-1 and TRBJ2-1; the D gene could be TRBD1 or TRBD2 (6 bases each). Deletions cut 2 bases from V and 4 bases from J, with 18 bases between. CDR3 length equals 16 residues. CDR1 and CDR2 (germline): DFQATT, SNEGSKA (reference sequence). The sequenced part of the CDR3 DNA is TGCAGTGCTAGAAGTGGTGGAGGGGGAAGGTACAATGAG. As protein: CSARSGGGGRYNE. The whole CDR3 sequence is CSARSGGGGRYNEQFF.

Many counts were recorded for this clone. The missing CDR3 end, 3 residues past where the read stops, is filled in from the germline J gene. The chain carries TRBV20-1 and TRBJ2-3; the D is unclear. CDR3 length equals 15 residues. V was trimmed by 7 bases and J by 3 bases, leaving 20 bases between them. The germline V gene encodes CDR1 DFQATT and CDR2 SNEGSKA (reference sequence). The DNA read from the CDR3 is TGCAGTGTCAGAAGGCGGTTCTTCTCTACAGATACG. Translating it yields CSVRRRFFSTDT. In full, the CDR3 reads CSVRRRFFSTDTQYF.

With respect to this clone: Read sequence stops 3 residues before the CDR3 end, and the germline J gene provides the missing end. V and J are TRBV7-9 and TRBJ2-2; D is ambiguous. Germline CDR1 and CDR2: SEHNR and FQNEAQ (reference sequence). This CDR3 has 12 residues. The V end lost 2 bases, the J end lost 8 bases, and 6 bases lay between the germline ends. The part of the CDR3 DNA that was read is TGTGCCAGCAGCTTATCGCGGGGGGAG. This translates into CASSLSRGE. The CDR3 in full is CASSLSRGELFF.

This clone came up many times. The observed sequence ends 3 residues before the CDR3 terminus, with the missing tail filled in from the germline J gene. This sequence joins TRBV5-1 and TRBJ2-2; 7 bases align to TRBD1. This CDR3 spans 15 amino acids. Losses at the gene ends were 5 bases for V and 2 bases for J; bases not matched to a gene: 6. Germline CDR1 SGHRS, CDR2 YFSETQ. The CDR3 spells CASSLTGDNTGELFF. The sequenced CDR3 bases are TGCGCCAGCAGTCTTACAGGGGACAACACCGGGGAG.

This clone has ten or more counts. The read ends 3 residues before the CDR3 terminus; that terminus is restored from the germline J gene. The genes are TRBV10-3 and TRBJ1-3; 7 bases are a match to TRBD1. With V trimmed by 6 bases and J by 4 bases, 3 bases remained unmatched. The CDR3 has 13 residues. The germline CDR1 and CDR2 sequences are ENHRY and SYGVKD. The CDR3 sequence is CAIRGTAGNTIYF. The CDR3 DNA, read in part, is TGTGCCATCAGAGGGACAGCCGGAAACACC.

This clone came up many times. This CDR3 reads CASRSGVSRQPQHF. The sequenced CDR3 bases are TGTGCCAGCAGGTCGGGGGTGTCACGGCAGCCC. The rearrangement joins TRBV2 to TRBJ1-5; weak D call: TRBD1 (5 bases). The read gets to within 3 residues of the CDR3 end, and the germline J gene fills in the rest. Germline loops: CDR1 SNHLY, CDR2 FYNNEI. V dropped 6 bases and J dropped 7 bases, with 16 bases sitting between them. CDR3 length: 14 residues.

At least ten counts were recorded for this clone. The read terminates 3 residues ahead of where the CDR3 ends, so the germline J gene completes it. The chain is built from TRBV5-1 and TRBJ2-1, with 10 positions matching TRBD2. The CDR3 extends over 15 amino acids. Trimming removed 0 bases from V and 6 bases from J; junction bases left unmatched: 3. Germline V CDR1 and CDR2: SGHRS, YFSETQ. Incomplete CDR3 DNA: TGCGCCAGCAGCTTGGTGGAGCGGGGGGGCAATGAG. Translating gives CASSLVERGGNE. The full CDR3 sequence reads CASSLVERGGNEQFF.

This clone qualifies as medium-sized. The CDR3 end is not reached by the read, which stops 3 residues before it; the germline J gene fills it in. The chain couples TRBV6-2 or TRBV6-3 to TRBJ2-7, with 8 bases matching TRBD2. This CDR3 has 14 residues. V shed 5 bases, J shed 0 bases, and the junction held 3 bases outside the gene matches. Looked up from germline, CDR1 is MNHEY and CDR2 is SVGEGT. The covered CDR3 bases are TGTGCCAGCAGTCCCGGGACTAGCTCCTACGAG. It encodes CASSPGTSSYE. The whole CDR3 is CASSPGTSSYEQYF.

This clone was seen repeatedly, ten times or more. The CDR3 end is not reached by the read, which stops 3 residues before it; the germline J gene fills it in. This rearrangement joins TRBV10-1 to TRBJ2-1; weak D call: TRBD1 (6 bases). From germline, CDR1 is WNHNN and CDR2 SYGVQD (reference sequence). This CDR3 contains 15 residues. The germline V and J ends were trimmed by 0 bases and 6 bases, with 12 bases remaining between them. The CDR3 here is CASSESRGTSNEQFF. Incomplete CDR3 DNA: TGCGCCAGCAGTGAGTCGAGGGGGACAAGCAATGAG.

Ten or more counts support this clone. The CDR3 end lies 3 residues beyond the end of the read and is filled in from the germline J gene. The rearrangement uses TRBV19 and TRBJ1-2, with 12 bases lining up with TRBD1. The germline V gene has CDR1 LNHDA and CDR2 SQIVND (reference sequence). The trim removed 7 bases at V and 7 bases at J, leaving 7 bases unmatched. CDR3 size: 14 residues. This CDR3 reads CASKSGTGGSGYTF. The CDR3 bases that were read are TGTGCCAGTAAAAGCGGGACAGGGGGCAGTGGC.

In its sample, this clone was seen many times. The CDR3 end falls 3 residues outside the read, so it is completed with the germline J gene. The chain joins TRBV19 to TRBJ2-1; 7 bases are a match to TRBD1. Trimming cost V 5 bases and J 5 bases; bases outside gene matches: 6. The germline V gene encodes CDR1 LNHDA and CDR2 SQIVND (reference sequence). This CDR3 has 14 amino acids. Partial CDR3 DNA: TGTGCCAGTAGTCCCAGGGGGTCTCACAATGAG. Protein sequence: CASSPRGSHNE. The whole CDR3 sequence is CASSPRGSHNEQFF.

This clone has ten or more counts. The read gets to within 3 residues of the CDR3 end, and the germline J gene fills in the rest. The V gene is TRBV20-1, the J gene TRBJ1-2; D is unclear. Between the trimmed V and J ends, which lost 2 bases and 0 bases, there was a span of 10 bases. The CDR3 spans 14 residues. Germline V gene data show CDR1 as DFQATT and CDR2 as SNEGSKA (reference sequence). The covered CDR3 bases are TGCAGTGCTAGATACGTCCTAACTAACTATGGC. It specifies CSARYVLTNYG. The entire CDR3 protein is CSARYVLTNYGYTF.

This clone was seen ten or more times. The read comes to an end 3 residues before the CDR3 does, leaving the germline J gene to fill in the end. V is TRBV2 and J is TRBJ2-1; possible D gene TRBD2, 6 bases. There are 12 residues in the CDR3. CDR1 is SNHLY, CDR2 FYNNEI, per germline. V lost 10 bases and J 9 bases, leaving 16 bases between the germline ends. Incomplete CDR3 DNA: TGTGCCATTACGACTAGATTTGGTGAG. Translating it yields CAITTRFGE. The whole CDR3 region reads CAITTRFGEQFF.

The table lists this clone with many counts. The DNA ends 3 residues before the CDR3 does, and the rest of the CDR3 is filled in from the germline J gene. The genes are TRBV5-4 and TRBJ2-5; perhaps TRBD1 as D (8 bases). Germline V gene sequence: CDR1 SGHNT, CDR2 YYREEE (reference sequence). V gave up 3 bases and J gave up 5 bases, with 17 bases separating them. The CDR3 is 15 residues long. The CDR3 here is CASSSPLQGGETQYF. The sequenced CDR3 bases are TGTGCCAGCAGCTCCCCCCTACAGGGGGGGGAGACC.

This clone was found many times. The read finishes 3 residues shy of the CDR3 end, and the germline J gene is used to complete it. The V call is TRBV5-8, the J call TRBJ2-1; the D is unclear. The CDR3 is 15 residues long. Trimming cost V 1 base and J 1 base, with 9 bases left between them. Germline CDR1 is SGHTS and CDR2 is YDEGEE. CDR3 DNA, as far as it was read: TGTGCCAGCAGCTTGCGCCAGGATTCCTACAATGAG. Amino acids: CASSLRQDSYNE. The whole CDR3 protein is CASSLRQDSYNEQFF.

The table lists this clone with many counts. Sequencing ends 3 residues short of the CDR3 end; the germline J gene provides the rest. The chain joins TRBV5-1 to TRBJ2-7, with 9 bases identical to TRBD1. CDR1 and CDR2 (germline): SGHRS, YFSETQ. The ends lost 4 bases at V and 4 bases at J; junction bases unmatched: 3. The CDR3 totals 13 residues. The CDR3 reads CASSRTGVYEQYF. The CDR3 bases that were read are TGCGCCAGCAGCCGGACAGGGGTTTACGAG.

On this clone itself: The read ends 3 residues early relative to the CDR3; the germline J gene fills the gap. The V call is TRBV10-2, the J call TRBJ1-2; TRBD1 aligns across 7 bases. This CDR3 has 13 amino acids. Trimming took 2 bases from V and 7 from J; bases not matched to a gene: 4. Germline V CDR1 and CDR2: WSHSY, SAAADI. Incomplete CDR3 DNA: TGCGCCAGCAGTGAGGGGACAGTCGGTGGC. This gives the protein CASSEGTVGG. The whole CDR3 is CASSEGTVGGYTF.

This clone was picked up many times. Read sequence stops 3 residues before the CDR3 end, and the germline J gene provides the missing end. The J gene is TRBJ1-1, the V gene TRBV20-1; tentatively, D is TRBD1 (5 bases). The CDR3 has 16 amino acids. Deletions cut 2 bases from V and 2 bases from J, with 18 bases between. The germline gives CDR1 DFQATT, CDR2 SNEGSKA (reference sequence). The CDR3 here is CSARPGRGEDNTEAFF. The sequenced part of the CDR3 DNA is TGCAGTGCTAGACCAGGAAGGGGCGAGGATAACACTGAA.

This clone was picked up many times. The CDR3 loop is CASSIDVYGTAYGYTF. Incomplete CDR3 DNA: TGTGCCAGTAGTATAGACGTTTACGGGACAGCTTATGGC. The chain employs TRBV19 and TRBJ1-2, with 7 bases matching TRBD1. Coverage ceases 3 residues before the CDR3 finishes, and the germline J gene fills in the end. CDR1 and CDR2 from the germline V gene are LNHDA and SQIVND (reference sequence). The CDR3 covers 16 residues. The trim removed 0 bases at V and 5 bases at J, leaving 9 bases unmatched.

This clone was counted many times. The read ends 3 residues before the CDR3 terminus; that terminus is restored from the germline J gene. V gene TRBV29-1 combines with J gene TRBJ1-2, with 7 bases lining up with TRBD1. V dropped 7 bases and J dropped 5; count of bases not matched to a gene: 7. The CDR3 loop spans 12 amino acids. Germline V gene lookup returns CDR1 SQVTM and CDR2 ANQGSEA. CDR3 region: CSASGQSYGYTF. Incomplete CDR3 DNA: TGCAGCGCGTCGGGACAGTCGTATGGC.

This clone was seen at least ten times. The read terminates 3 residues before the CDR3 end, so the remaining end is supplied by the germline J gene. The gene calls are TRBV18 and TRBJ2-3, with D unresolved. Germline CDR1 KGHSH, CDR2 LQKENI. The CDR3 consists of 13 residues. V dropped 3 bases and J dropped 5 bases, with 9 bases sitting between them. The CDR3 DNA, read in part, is TGTGCCAGCTCACCTCCTCGCAGAGATACG. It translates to CASSPPRRDT. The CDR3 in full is CASSPPRRDTQYF.

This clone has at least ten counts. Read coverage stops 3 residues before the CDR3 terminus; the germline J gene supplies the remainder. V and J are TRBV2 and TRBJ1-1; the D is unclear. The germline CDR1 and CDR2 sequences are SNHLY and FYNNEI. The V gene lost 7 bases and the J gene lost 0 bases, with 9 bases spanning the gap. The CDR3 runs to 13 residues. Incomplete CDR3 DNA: TGTGCCAGCAAAAATCCAGTGAACACTGAA. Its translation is CASKNPVNTE. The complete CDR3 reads CASKNPVNTEAFF.

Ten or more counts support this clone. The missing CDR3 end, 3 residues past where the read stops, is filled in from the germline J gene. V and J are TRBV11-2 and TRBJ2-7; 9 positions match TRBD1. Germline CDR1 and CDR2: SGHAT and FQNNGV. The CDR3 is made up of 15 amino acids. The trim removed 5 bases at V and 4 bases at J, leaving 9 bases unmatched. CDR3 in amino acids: CASSPWPGTGYEQYF. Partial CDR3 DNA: TGTGCCAGCAGCCCCTGGCCAGGGACAGGGTACGAG. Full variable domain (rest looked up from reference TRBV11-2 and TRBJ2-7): EAGVAQSPRYKIIEKRQSVAFWCNPISGHATLYWYQQILGQGPKLLIQFQNNGVVDDSQLPKDRFSAERLKGVDSTLKIQPAKLEDSAVYLCASSPWPGTGYEQYFGPGTRLTVT.

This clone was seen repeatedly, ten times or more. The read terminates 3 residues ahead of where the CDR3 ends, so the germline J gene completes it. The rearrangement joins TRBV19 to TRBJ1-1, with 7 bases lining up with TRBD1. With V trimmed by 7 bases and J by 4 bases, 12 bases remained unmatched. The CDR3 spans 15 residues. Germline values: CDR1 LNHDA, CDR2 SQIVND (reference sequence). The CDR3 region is CASTINRGRGTEAFF. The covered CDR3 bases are TGTGCCAGTACCATAAATAGGGGGCGAGGCACTGAA.